This T cell receptor (beta chain) came from a study of neurological immune-mediated disorders. Whole-study findings and limits: TCR-beta repertoires seemed private in all groups, with no expanded CDR3 amino acid sequences shared.

5'RACE employing 10-nucleotide random UMIs yielded the cDNA. Sequencing runs each generated in excess of 190 million TCR-beta sequences derived from 15-18 subjects. TCRdb processed the 5' RACE reads anew with MiXCR; each CDR3 protein has one entry. The repertoire holds tens of thousands of distinct CDR3 sequences, roughly 21% seen once, with around 4.2% in the top ten. This clonotype was observed at least ten times. Its antigen remains unknown. Germline V gene sequence: CDR1 MNHEY, CDR2 SMNVEV (reference sequence). The V end lost 1 base, the J end lost 1 base, and 11 bases lay between the germline ends. The CDR3 is 16 residues long. Indicated time point: technical triplicate 3.

The sequence derives from a man between 60 and 75 years old with HTLV-1-associated myelopathy (HAM/TSP). The rearrangement links TRBV27 to TRBJ2-1; D may be TRBD2 (6 bases). The source material was PBMCs. Here the CDR3 DNA reads TGTGCCAGCAGTTTATTTCCGACTAGTTCCTACAATGAGCAGTTCTTC. It is translated as CASSLFPTSSYNEQFF.